A single sample is the source of the 8 T cell receptor beta chains below, sequenced in a study of blood T cell repertoires in COVID-19. Clones were sequenced by immunoSEQ multiplex PCR, and TCRdb holds only the in-frame ones, with some missing. The sample lists around 200,000 clones, just under 90% occurring once. The specimen was peripheral blood. The receptors originated from a man aged 55 to 70 who had recovered from COVID-19.

The V and J genes are TRBV6-5 and TRBJ1-1; 11 bases agree with TRBD1. Germline V CDR1 and CDR2: MNHEY, SVGAGI. CDR3 length: 13 residues. With 6 bases clipped from V and 8 bases from J, the junction kept 5 bases outside the gene matches. The CDR3 coding sequence is TGTGCCAGCAGCGTGGACAGGGGGCTAGAAGCTTTCTTT. This translates into CASSVDRGLEAFF.

This chain uses TRBV30 with TRBJ1-4; D gene ambiguous. CDR1 is GTSNPN, CDR2 SVGIG, per germline (reference sequence). V lost 0 bases and J lost 7, with 3 bases in between. This CDR3 has 11 residues. CDR3 loop: CAWSVSEKLFF. DNA of the CDR3: TGTGCCTGGAGTGTTAGTGAAAAACTGTTTTTT.

The chain is built from TRBV5-1 and TRBJ2-2; D is perhaps TRBD1 (6 bases). Germline CDR1 SGHRS, CDR2 YFSETQ. This CDR3 has 14 amino acids. V gave up 0 bases and J gave up 6 bases, with 9 bases separating them. The CDR3 DNA sequence: TGCGCCAGCAGCTTGGACAGGGCGCCCGGGGAGCTGTTTTTT. Its translation: CASSLDRAPGELFF.

The V call is TRBV28, the J call TRBJ1-5, with 8 bases aligning to TRBD1. The CDR3 runs 14 residues. The ends lost 4 bases at V and 2 bases at J; junction bases unmatched: 1. The germline V gene has CDR1 MDHEN and CDR2 SYDVKM. The CDR3 here is CASSSGGGNQPQHF. CDR3 coding DNA: TGTGCCAGCAGTTCAGGGGGCGGCAATCAGCCCCAGCATTTT. Supplemented by reference TRBV28 and TRBJ1-5, the full variable domain reads DVKVTQSSRYLVKRTGEKVFLECVQDMDHENMFWYRQDPGLGLRLIYFSYDVKMKEKGDIPEGYSVSREKKERFSLILESASTNQTSMYLCASSSGGGNQPQHFGDGTRLSIL.

The V call is TRBV29-1, the J call TRBJ2-1; 10 bases agree with TRBD2. Germline V gives CDR1 SQVTM, CDR2 ANQGSEA. This CDR3 contains 14 residues. Trimming cost V 6 bases and J 6 bases; bases outside gene matches: 8. The CDR3, as DNA: TGCAGCGTCGCACTAGCGGGATTAGGCAATGAGCAGTTCTTC. This codes for CSVALAGLGNEQFF.

V is TRBV18 and J is TRBJ1-2, with 8 bases aligning to TRBD1. This CDR3 has 17 amino acids. CDR1 is KGHSH and CDR2 is LQKENI in the germline V gene. The trim removed 0 bases at V and 3 bases at J, leaving 9 bases unmatched. CDR3 loop: CASSPPSVTGGDYGYTF. The DNA of the CDR3 is TGTGCCAGCTCACCACCGTCGGTCACAGGGGGTGACTATGGCTACACCTTC.

The chain has TRBV5-8 and TRBJ2-3; 7 bases line up with TRBD2. CDR3 length: 15 residues. Germline CDR1 is SGHTS and CDR2 is YDEGEE. Trimming cost V 4 bases and J 2 bases; bases outside gene matches: 7. The CDR3 nucleotides are TGTGCCAGCAGCAGCGGACTAGGACCCACAGATACGCAGTATTTT. This codes for CASSSGLGPTDTQYF.

V is TRBV27 and J is TRBJ1-2; D may be TRBD1 (6 bases). V lost 5 bases and J 4 bases, leaving 17 bases between the germline ends. The CDR3 is 15 residues long. The V gene's germline CDR1 is MNHEY and CDR2 SMNVEV (reference sequence). The CDR3 loop reads CASSIWGLGGYGYTF. The CDR3 nucleotides are TGTGCCAGCAGTATCTGGGGCCTAGGGGGCTATGGCTACACCTTC.